One and the same sample provided the 6 T cell receptor beta chains below, sequenced in a study of cytomegalovirus exposure and HLA in healthy donors. It was with 60 Vbeta and 13 Jbeta primers that the PCR ran. Some clones are missing from TCRdb's copy, which holds only in-frame ones; the method was immunoSEQ multiplex PCR. Here the sample spans roughly 99,000 clones, around 69% being singletons. Source material: PBMCs. These receptors were taken from a man aged 18 to 30 in good health and CMV-seronegative.

The genes are TRBV6-1 and TRBJ2-3; D possibly corresponds to TRBD2 (7 bases). V lost 4 bases, J lost 1 base, and 15 bases lay in between. The length of the CDR3 is 16 residues. Germline assignment: CDR1 MNHNS and CDR2 SASEGT. The CDR3, as DNA: TGTGCCAGCAGTGGCCGGCGGGGGCTCGGCACAGATACGCAGTATTTT. Translating it yields CASSGRRGLGTDTQYF.

This sequence joins TRBV4-2 and TRBJ2-2; 7 bases are a match to TRBD1. With 2 bases clipped from V and 0 bases from J, the junction kept 3 bases outside the gene matches. CDR1 and CDR2 from the germline V gene are LGHNA and YNFKEQ. This CDR3 comprises 16 residues. CDR3 amino acids: CASSQRQGTNTGELFF. The CDR3 nucleotides are TGTGCCAGCAGCCAAAGACAGGGCACGAACACCGGGGAGCTGTTTTTT.

This clone was observed a handful of times. The chain has TRBV4-2 and TRBJ2-7, with 8 bases lining up with TRBD2. Trimming removed 0 bases from V and 3 bases from J; junction bases left unmatched: 4. Germline lookup yields CDR1 LGHNA and CDR2 YNFKEQ. The CDR3 covers 15 residues. The CDR3 nucleotides read TGTGCCAGCAGCCAAGAATCCAGCGGGGGCTACGAGCAGTACTTC. Translating it yields CASSQESSGGYEQYF.

The chain couples TRBV5-6 to TRBJ2-7, with TRBD1 matching 9 bases. V lost 4 bases to trimming and J lost 3 bases; unmatched junction nucleotides: 8. CDR1 is SGHDT and CDR2 is YYEEEE in the germline V gene. CDR3 length: 15 amino acids. CDR3 nucleotide sequence: TGTGCCAGCAGCCTGGCCGGGACAGGGCTCTACGAGCAGTACTTC. Translating gives CASSLAGTGLYEQYF. Drawing the rest from reference TRBV5-6 and TRBJ2-7, the complete variable domain is DAGVTQSPTHLIKTRGQQVTLRCSPKSGHDTVSWYQQALGQGPQFIFQYYEEEERQRGNFPDRFSGHQFPNYSSELNVNALLLGDSALYLCASSLAGTGLYEQYFGPGTRLTVT.

The CDR3 coding sequence is TGTGCCAGCAGCTTAGATCGGCCGGGGGTCGGGGAGCTGTTTTTT. It yields the protein CASSLDRPGVGELFF. The chain couples TRBV11-3 to TRBJ2-2; a possible D gene is TRBD2 (6 bases). Trimming pared 0 bases from V and 7 bases from J, leaving 12 bases between. Per germline, CDR1 SGHNT and CDR2 YENEEA. The CDR3 totals 15 residues.

This clone showed up just once. A read error may produce the germline difference seen at one junction end. The chain carries TRBV6-1 and TRBJ1-1; D may be TRBD1 (6 bases). CDR1 is MNHNS and CDR2 is SASEGT in the germline V gene. The CDR3 covers 15 residues. The CDR3 DNA follows: TGTGCCAGCCGTGAAGTATCCCAGGGGTTAACTGAAGCTTTCTTT. Translated: CASREVSQGLTEAFF.